This T cell receptor (beta chain) was captured in a study of CD8+CD57+ T cells in acquired aplastic anemia. The overall study: Recorded DNA amounts for sorted CD4+ and CD8+ cells had an average of about 3 ug. The study obtained about 11 million reads on average for CD4+ cells from healthy donors.

The CDR3 totals 14 residues. Germline V CDR1 and CDR2: SNHLY, FYNNEI. Trimming removed 6 bases from V and 4 bases from J, with 15 bases in between. Genomic DNA served as template for TCR beta VDJ and CDR3 profiling. TCRdb re-called the reads through MiXCR, storing one row per CDR3 protein. The table shows hundreds of thousands of distinct CDR3 sequences, with under 80% occurring only once. A word on this clonotype: Its antigen is unknown.

Whole-study findings and limits: There were some 27 CD8+ CDR3 sequences that occurred in both patients and controls.

Source material: sorted CD4+, CD8+, or CD8+CD57+ T cells (not recorded which) from PBMCs. This clonotype was sampled from a human donor in good health, serving as a control. The V and J genes are TRBV2 and TRBJ1-1; D possibly corresponds to TRBD1 (5 bases). This CDR3 reads CASSRQGGITEAFF. CDR3 DNA: TGTGCCAGCAGCCGGCAGGGTGGTATCACTGAAGCTTTCTTT.